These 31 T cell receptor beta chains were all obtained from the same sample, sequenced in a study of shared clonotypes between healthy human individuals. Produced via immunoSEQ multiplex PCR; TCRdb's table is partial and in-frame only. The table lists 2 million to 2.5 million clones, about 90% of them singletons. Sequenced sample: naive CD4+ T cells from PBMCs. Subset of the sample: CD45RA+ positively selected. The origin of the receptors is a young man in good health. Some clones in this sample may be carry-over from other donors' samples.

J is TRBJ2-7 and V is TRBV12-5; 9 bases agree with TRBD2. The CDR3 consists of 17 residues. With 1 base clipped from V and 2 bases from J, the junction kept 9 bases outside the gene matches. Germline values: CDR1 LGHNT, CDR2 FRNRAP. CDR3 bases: TGTGCTAGTGGTTTGGCCCACTCTCCTAGCGGGACCTACGAGCAGTACTTC. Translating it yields CASGLAHSPSGTYEQYF. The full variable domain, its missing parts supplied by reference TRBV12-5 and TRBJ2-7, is DARVTQTPRHKVTEMGQEVTMRCQPILGHNTVFWYRQTMMQGLELLAYFRNRAPLDDSGMPKDRFSAEMPDATLATLKIQPSEPRDSAVYFCASGLAHSPSGTYEQYFGPGTRLTVT.

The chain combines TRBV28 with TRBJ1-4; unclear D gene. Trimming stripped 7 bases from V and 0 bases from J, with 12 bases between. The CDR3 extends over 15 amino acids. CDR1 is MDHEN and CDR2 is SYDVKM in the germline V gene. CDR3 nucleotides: TGTGCCAGCAATTCCATCGAGGCAACTAATGAAAAACTGTTTTTT. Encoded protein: CASNSIEATNEKLFF.

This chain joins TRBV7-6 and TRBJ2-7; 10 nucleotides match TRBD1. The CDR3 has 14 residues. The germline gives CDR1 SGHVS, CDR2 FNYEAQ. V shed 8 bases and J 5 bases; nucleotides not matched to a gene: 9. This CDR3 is CASGKGQGFDEQYF. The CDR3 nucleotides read TGTGCCAGCGGGAAGGGACAGGGGTTCGACGAGCAGTACTTC.

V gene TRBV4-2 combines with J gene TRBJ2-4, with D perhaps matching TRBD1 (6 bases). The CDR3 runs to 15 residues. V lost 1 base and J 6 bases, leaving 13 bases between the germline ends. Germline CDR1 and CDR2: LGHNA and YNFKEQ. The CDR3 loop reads CASSQGLRGLNIQYF. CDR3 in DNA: TGTGCCAGCAGCCAAGGTCTCAGGGGCTTAAACATTCAGTACTTC.

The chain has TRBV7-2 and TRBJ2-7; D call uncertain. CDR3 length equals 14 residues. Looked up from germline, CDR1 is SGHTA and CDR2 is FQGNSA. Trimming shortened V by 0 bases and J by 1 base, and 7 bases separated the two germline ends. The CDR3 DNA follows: TGTGCCAGCAGCTTAGCCACTCTTTCCTACGAGCAGTACTTC. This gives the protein CASSLATLSYEQYF.

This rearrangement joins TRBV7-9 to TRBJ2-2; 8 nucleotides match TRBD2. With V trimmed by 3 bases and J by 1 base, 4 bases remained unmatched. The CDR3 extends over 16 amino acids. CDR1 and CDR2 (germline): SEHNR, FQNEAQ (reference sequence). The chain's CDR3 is CASSFSGKRNTGELFF. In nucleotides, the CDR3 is TGTGCCAGCAGCTTTAGCGGGAAGAGGAACACCGGGGAGCTGTTTTTT. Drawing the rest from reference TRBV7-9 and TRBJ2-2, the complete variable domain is DTGVSQNPRHKITKRGQNVTFRCDPISEHNRLYWYRQTLGQGPEFLTYFQNEAQLEKSRLLSDRFSAERPKGSFSTLEIQRTEQGDSAMYLCASSFSGKRNTGELFFGEGSRLTVL.

CDR3 in amino acids: CSVGRSNPGGTEAFF. The CDR3 coding sequence is TGCAGCGTTGGGAGATCCAATCCAGGGGGAACTGAAGCTTTCTTT. The chain links TRBV29-1 to TRBJ1-1; 7 nucleotides match TRBD1. This CDR3 has 15 residues. CDR1 and CDR2 (germline): SQVTM, ANQGSEA. The J segment lost 5 bases and the V segment lost 4 bases, leaving 13 bases of the junction unmatched.

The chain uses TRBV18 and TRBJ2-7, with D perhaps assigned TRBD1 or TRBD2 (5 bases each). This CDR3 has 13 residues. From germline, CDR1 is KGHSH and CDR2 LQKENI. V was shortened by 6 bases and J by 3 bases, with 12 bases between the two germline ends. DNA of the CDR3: TGTGCCAGCTCTCAGGGACCGCTCTACGAGCAGTACTTC. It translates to CASSQGPLYEQYF.

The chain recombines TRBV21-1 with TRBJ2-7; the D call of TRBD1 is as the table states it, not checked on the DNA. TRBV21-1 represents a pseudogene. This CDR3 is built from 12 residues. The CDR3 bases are TGTGCCAGCAGGCCCAGCTCCTACGAGCAGTACTTC. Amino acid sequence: CASRPSSYEQYF.

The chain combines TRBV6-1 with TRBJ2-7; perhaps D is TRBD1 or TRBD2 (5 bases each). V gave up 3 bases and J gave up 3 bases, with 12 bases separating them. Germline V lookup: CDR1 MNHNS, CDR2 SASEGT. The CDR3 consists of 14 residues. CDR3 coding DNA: TGTGCCAGCAGTGATATGGGACGGAACTACGAGCAGTACTTC. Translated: CASSDMGRNYEQYF.

CDR3 protein: CASRSPGNYGYTF. The DNA for the CDR3 is TGTGCCAGCAGGAGCCCAGGGAACTATGGCTACACCTTC. This chain links TRBV28 with TRBJ1-2; tentatively, D is TRBD1 (5 bases). Germline loops: CDR1 MDHEN, CDR2 SYDVKM. Trimming cost V 6 bases and J 2 bases, with 10 bases left between them. The CDR3 is 13 residues long.

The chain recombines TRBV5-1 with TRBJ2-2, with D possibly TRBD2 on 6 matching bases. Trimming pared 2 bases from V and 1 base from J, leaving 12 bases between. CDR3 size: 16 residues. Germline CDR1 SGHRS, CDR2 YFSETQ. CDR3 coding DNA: TGCGCCAGCAGCTTCGGAGGGTTCAGGAACACCGGGGAGCTGTTTTTT. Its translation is CASSFGGFRNTGELFF.

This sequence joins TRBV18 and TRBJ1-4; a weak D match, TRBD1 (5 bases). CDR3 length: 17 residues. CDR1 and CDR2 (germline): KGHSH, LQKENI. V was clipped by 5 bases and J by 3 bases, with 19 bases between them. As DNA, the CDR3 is TGTGCCAGCTCAGCCCCGCAGGGCACTGTTGCTAATGAAAAACTGTTTTTT. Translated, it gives CASSAPQGTVANEKLFF.

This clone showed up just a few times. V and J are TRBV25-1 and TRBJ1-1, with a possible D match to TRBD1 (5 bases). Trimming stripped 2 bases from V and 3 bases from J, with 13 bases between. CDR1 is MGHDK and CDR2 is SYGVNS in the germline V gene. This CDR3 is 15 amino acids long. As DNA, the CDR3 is TGTGCCAGCAGTGAAGGCCAGGGTGGTCACACTGAAGCTTTCTTT. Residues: CASSEGQGGHTEAFF.

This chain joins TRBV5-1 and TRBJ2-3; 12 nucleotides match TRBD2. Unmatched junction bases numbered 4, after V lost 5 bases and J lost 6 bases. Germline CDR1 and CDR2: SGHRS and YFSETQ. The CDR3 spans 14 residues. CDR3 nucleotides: TGCGCCAGCAGACTAGCGGGAGGCGGGGATACGCAGTATTTT. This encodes CASRLAGGGDTQYF. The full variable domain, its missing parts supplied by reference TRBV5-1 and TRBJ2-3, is KAGVTQTPRYLIKTRGQQVTLSCSPISGHRSVSWYQQTPGQGLQFLFEYFSETQRNKGNFPGRFSGRQFSNSRSEMNVSTLELGDSALYLCASRLAGGGDTQYFGPGTRLTVL.

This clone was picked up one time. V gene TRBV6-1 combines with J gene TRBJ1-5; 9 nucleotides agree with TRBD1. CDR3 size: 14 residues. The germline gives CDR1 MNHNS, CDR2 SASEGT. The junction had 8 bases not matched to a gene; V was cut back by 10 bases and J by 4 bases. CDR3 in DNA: TGTGCCACCGAAATGACAGGGGGTAATCAGCCCCAGCATTTT. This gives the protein CATEMTGGNQPQHF.

This chain's CDR3 is CASSVPGGTDTQYF. CDR3 nucleotides: TGTGCCAGCAGCGTGCCGGGGGGCACAGATACGCAGTATTTT. This chain connects TRBV6-5 to TRBJ2-3; D may be TRBD2 (6 bases). The ends were cut back, 6 bases at V and 1 base at J, with 11 bases in the middle. This CDR3 contains 14 residues. CDR1 and CDR2 (germline): MNHEY, SVGAGI.

CDR3 coding DNA: TGTGCCAGCTCGGCCGGGCAGGGAGAGGGTGGCTACACCTTC. It yields the protein CASSAGQGEGGYTF. This chain uses TRBV18 with TRBJ1-2; D might be TRBD1 (5 bases). Trimming left V 6 bases short and J 7 bases short, with 18 bases between. The length of the CDR3 is 14 residues. Germline CDR1 is KGHSH and CDR2 is LQKENI.

The CDR3 sequence: CASTPIRGAFF. The DNA for the CDR3 is TGTGCCAGCACCCCGATAAGGGGAGCTTTCTTT. This sequence joins TRBV7-6 and TRBJ1-1; a weak D match, TRBD1 (5 bases). From germline, CDR1 is SGHVS and CDR2 FNYEAQ. The CDR3 spans 11 residues. V was clipped by 7 bases and J by 10 bases, with 13 bases between them.

DNA for the CDR3: TGTGCCAGTGCCCGGGACATCATTAGGGAGACCCAGTACTTC. It specifies CASARDIIRETQYF. The chain carries TRBV21-1 and TRBJ2-5; TRBD1 is the table's D call and was not checked against the DNA. TRBV21-1 corresponds to a pseudogene. The CDR3 sequence is 14 residues long.

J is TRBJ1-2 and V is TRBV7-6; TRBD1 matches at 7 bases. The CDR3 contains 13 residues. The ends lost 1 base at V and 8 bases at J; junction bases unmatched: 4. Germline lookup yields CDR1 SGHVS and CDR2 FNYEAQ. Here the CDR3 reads CASSLEGGRGYTF. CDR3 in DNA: TGTGCCAGCAGCTTAGAAGGGGGCCGGGGCTACACCTTC.

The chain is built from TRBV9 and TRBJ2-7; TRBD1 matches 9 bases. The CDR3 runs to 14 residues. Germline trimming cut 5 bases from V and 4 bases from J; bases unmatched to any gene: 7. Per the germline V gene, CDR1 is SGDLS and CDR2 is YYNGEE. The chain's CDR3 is CASSGGDREYEQYF. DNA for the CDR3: TGTGCCAGCAGTGGGGGGGACAGGGAATACGAGCAGTACTTC.

The CDR3 DNA reads TGCGCCAGCAGCCAATCAATACCCCGGGACAGGGGGTTAGCGGGGACCTACGAGCAGTACTTC. It codes for CASSQSIPRDRGLAGTYEQYF. The rearrangement joins TRBV4-3 to TRBJ2-7; 11 bases line up with TRBD1. Germline lookup yields CDR1 LGHNA and CDR2 YSLEER. The CDR3 contains 21 residues. V shed 2 bases and J 2 bases; nucleotides not matched to a gene: 20.

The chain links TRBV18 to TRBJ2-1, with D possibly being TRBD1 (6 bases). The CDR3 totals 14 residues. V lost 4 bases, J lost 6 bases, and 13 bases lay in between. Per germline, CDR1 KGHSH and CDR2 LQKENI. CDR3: CASSQNLGGNEQFF. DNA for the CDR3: TGTGCCAGCTCACAAAACCTAGGGGGCAATGAGCAGTTCTTC.

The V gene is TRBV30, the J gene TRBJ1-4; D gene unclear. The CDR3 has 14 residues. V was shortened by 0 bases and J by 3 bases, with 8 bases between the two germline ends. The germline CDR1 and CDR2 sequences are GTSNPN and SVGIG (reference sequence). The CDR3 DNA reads TGTGCCTGGAGTGTACGGACCGCTAATGAAAAACTGTTTTTT. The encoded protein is CAWSVRTANEKLFF.

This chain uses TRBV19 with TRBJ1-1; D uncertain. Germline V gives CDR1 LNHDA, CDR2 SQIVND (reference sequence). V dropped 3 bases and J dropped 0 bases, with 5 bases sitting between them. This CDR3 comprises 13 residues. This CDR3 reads CASSITLNTEAFF. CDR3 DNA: TGTGCCAGTAGTATTACATTGAACACTGAAGCTTTCTTT.

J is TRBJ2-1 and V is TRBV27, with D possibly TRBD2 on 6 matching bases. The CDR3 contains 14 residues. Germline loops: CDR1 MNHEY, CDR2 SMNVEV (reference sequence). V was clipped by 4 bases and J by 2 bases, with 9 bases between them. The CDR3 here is CASSYGRTYNEQFF. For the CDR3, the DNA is TGTGCCAGCAGTTATGGGAGGACCTACAATGAGCAGTTCTTC.

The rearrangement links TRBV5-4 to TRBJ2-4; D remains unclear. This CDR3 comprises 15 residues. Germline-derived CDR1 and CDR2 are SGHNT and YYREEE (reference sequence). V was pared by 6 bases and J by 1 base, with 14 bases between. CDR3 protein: CASTNPILAKNIQYF. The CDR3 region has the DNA TGTGCCAGCACCAACCCAATCCTGGCCAAAAACATTCAGTACTTC.

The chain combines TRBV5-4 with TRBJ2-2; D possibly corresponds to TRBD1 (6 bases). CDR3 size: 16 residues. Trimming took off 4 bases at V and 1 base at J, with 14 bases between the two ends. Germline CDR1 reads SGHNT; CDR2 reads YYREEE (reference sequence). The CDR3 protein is CASSRPEDRNTGELFF. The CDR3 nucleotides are TGTGCCAGCAGCCGCCCCGAGGACAGGAACACCGGGGAGCTGTTTTTT.

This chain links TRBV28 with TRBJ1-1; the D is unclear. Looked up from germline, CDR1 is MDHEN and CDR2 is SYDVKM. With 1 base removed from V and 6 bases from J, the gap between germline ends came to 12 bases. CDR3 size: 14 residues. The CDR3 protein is CASSLFRKEAEAFF. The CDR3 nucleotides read TGTGCCAGCAGTTTATTCAGGAAGGAGGCTGAAGCTTTCTTT. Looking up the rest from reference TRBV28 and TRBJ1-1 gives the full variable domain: DVKVTQSSRYLVKRTGEKVFLECVQDMDHENMFWYRQDPGLGLRLIYFSYDVKMKEKGDIPEGYSVSREKKERFSLILESASTNQTSMYLCASSLFRKEAEAFFGQGTRLTVV.

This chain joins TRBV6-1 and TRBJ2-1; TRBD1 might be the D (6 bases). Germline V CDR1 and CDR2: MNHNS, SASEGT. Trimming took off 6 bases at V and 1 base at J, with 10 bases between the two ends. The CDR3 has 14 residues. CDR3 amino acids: CASRQGPSYNEQFF. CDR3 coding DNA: TGTGCCAGCAGACAGGGTCCGTCCTACAATGAGCAGTTCTTC.